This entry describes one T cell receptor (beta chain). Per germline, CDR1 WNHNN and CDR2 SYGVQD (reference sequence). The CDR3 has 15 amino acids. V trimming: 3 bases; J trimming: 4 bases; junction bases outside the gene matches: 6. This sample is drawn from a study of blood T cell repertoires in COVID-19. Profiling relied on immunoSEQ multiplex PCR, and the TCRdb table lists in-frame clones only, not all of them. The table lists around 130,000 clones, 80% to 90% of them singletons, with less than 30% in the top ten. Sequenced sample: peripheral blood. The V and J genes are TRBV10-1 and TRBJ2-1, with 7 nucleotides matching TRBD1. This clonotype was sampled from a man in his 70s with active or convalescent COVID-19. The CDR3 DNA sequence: TGCGCCAGCAGTGATGAACAGGGGTTTTACAATGAGCAGTTCTTC. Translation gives CASSDEQGFYNEQFF.